This TCR beta chain is from a study of cytomegalovirus exposure and HLA in healthy donors. CDR3 length: 14 amino acids. Trimming at V came to 3 bases and at J to 2 bases, leaving 3 bases not matched to a gene. Germline-derived CDR1 and CDR2 are KGHSH and LQKENI. Amplification used 60 Vbeta primers and 13 Jbeta primers. Measured with immunoSEQ multiplex PCR; TCRdb has only the in-frame clones, and not every one. This repertoire shows about 130,000 clones, over 70% found once; its top ten account for approximately 4%. This chain uses TRBV18 with TRBJ1-1, with 7 bases aligning to TRBD1. The sequenced sample was PBMCs. This clonotype was obtained from a man between 18 and 29 years old in good health and CMV-seropositive. CDR3 nucleotide sequence: TGTGCCAGCTCACCGGGGACAGATAACACTGAAGCTTTCTTT. Residues: CASSPGTDNTEAFF.